This note documents a single T cell receptor (beta chain) sequence. Its antigen is not identified. This entry comes from a study of cytomegalovirus exposure and HLA in healthy donors. Study-wide results and caveats: Earlier results showed most TCR beta V segments being productive about 87% or about 30% of the time. Presence/absence analysis assumed near-uniform sequencing depth across donors. A later analysis linked 15,000 to 20,000 TCR beta sequences to HLA alleles at 0.05 false discovery rate.

The length of the CDR3 is 15 residues. The ends were cut back, 6 bases at V and 3 bases at J, with 18 bases in the middle. Germline CDR1 reads MNHEY; CDR2 reads SMNVEV (reference sequence). The primer mix had 60 Vbeta and 13 Jbeta primers. This table comes from immunoSEQ multiplex PCR, and its TCRdb copy is limited to in-frame clones, with some not included. This sample has about 95,000 clones, with 60% to 85% found just once. The sequenced sample was PBMCs. The receptor was isolated from a woman aged 40 to 49 in good health and CMV-seronegative. The chain links TRBV27 to TRBJ2-7; tentatively, D is TRBD2 (5 bases). CDR3 region: CASRGARRTYYEQYF. The CDR3 DNA follows: TGTGCCAGCAGGGGAGCCAGACGCACCTACTACGAGCAGTACTTC.